This T cell receptor (beta chain) was recorded in a study of shared clonotypes between healthy human individuals. Study information: The donor group consisted of two women and three men, aged 18 to 49.

The CDR3 totals 15 residues. V was clipped by 3 bases and J by 6 bases; unmatched bases: 9. CDR1 and CDR2 from the germline V gene are SGHDT and YYEEEE. General study findings and limits: An expected dependence of interdonor clonotype sharing on sequencing depth was noted.

Regarding this clone: Antigen unknown.

The authors ran the assay at deep level. The data were produced by immunoSEQ multiplex PCR, yet TCRdb's version contains in-frame clones alone and is incomplete. The table shows around 990,000 clones, with approximately 80% occurring only once. The specimen was memory CD4+ T cells from PBMCs. The subset: CD45RA-negative fraction. This TCR was recovered from a man between 18 and 35 years old in good health. Some clones in this sample may be carry-over from other donors' samples. The V gene is TRBV5-6, the J gene TRBJ2-7, with TRBD1 matching over 10 bases. The CDR3 bases are TGTGCCAGCAGCTCCACGACAGGGGGCGGGGGCGAGCAGTACTTC. Translation gives CASSSTTGGGGEQYF.